This T cell receptor beta chain was sequenced in a study of CD8+CD57+ T cells in acquired aplastic anemia. About the research overall: Sorted CD4+ plus CD8+ cells gave DNA averaging roughly 3 ug. Study findings and constraints: Patients and controls shared 25 to 30 CD8+ CDR3 sequences, highly expressed in patients.

Note on this clonotype: Its antigen is undetermined.

CDR1 and CDR2 from the germline V gene are MGHDK and SYGVNS. The CDR3 sequence is 17 residues long. V was cut by 1 base and J by 6 bases, with 19 bases left in between. Genomic DNA provided the template from which TCR beta VDJ and CDR3 profiles were obtained. TCRdb re-called the reads through MiXCR, storing one row per CDR3 protein. The sample lists 100,000 to 150,000 distinct CDR3 sequences, less than 45% occurring once. The chain is built from TRBV25-1 and TRBJ1-3; TRBD1 might be the D (6 bases). This sequence was found in a human donor in good health, serving as a control. Source material: sorted CD4+, CD8+, or CD8+CD57+ T cells (not recorded which) from PBMCs. As DNA, the CDR3 is TGTGCCAGCAGTGAATTCAAGCGTCTGGGACACGTAAACACCATATATTTT. Translation gives CASSEFKRLGHVNTIYF.